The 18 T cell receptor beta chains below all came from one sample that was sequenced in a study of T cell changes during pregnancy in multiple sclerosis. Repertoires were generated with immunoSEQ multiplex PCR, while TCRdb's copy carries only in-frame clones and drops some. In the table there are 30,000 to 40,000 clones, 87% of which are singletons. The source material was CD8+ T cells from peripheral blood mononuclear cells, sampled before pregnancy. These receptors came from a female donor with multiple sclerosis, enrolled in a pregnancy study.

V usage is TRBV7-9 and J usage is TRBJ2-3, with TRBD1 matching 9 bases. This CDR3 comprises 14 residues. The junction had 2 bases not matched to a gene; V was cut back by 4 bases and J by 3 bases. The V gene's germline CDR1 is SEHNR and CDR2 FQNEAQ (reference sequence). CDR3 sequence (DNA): TGTGCCAGCAGCTCGGGACAGGGAACAGATACGCAGTATTTT. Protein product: CASSSGQGTDTQYF.

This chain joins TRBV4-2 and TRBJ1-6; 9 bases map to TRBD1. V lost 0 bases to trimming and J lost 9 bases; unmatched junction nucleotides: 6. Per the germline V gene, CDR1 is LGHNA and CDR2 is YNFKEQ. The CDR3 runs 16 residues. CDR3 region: CASSQEDGQGSSPLHF. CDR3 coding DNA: TGTGCCAGCAGCCAAGAAGACGGACAGGGGAGTTCACCCCTCCACTTT.

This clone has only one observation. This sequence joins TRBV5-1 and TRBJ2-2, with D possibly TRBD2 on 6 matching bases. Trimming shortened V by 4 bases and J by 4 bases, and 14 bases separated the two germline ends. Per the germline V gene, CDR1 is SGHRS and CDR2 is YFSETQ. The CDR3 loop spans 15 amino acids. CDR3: CASSAGDLATGELFF. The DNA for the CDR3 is TGCGCCAGCAGCGCTGGGGACTTGGCCACCGGGGAGCTGTTTTTT.

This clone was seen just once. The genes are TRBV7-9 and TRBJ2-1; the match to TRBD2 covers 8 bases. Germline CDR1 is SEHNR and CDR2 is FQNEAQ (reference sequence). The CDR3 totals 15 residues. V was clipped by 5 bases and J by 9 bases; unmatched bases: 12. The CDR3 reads CASSPISGNAGEQFF. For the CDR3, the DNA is TGTGCCAGCAGCCCGATTAGCGGGAATGCGGGTGAGCAGTTCTTC.

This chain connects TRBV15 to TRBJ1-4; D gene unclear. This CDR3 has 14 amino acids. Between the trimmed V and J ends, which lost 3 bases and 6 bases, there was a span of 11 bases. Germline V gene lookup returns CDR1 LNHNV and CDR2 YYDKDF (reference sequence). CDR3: CATSSAEEDEKLFF. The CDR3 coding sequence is TGTGCCACCAGCAGTGCGGAGGAGGATGAAAAACTGTTTTTT.

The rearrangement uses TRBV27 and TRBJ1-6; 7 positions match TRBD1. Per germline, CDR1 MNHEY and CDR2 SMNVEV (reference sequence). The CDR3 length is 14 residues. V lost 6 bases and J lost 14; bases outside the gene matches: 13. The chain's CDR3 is CASSRDSQLLTLHF. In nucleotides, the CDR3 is TGTGCCAGCAGCCGGGACAGCCAACTTCTCACCCTCCACTTT.

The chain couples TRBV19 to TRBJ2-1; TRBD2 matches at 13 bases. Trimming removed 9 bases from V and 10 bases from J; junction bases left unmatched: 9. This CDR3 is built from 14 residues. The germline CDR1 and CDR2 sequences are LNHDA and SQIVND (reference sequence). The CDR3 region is CASTRGTSGKEQFF. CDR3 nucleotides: TGTGCCAGCACCCGCGGGACTAGCGGGAAAGAGCAGTTCTTC.

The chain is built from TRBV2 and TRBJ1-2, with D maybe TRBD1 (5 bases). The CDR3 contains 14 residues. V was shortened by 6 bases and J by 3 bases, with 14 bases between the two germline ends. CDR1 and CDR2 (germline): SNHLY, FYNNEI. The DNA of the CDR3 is TGTGCCAGCAGGACCGTAACAGGCCACTATGGCTACACCTTC. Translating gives CASRTVTGHYGYTF.

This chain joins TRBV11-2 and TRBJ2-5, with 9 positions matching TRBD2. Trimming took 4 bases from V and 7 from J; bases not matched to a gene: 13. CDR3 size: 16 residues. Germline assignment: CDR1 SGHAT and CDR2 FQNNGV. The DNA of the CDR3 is TGTGCCAGCAGCTCCCCGCGGGGGGGGAGAGTAGGGACCCAGTACTTC. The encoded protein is CASSSPRGGRVGTQYF.

CDR3 nucleotide sequence: TGTGCCAGCAGCTTACTAGCGGGCCTAAATGAGCAGTTCTTC. Translating gives CASSLLAGLNEQFF. The J gene is TRBJ2-1, the V gene TRBV28; TRBD2 aligns across 9 bases. This CDR3 spans 14 amino acids. Germline CDR1 and CDR2: MDHEN and SYDVKM. J gave up 7 bases and V 6 bases, and 7 bases lay outside the gene matches. The complete variable domain, with remaining parts taken from reference TRBV28 and TRBJ2-1, reads DVKVTQSSRYLVKRTGEKVFLECVQDMDHENMFWYRQDPGLGLRLIYFSYDVKMKEKGDIPEGYSVSREKKERFSLILESASTNQTSMYLCASSLLAGLNEQFFGPGTRLTVL.

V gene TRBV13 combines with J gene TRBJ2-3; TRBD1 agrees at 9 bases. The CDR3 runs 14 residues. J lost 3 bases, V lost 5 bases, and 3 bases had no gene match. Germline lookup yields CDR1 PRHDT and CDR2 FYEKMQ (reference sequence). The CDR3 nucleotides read TGTGCCAGCAGCGTGGGACAGGGTACAGATACGCAGTATTTT. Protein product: CASSVGQGTDTQYF.

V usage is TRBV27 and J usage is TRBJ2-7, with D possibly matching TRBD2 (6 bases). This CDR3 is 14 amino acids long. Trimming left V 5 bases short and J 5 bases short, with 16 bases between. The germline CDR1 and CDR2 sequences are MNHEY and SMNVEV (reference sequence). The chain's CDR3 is CASSPGTFPDEQYF. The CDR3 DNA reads TGTGCCAGCAGTCCTGGGACTTTCCCAGACGAGCAGTACTTC.

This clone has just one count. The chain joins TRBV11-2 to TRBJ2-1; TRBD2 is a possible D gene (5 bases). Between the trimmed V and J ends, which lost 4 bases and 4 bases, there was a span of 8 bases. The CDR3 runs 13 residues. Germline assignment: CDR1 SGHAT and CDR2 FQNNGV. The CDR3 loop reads CASSSTRYNEQFF. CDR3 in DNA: TGTGCCAGCAGCTCAACTAGATACAATGAGCAGTTCTTC.

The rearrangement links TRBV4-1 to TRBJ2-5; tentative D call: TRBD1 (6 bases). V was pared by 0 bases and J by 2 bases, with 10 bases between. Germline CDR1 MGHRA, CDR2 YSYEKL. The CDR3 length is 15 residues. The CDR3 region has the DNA TGCGCCAGCAGCCAAGATCAGGGGCCACAAGAGACCCAGTACTTC. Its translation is CASSQDQGPQETQYF.

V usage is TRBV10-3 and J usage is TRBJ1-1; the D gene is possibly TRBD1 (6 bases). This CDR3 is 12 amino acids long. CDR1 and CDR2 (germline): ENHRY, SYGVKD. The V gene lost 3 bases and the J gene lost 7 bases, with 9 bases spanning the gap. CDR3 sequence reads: CAISDKGGEAFF. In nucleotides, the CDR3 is TGTGCCATCAGTGATAAAGGGGGTGAAGCTTTCTTT.

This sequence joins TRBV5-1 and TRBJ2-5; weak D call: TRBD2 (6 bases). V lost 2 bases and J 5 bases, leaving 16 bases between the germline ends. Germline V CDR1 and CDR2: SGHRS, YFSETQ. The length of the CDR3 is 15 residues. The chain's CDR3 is CASSFSGQSVETQYF. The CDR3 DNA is TGCGCCAGCAGCTTTAGCGGCCAAAGCGTGGAGACCCAGTACTTC.

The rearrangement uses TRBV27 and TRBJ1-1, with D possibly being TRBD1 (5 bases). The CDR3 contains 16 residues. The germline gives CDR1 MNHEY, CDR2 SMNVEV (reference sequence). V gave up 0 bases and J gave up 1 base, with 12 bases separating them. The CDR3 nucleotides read TGTGCCAGCAGTTTATCTGGGCAGGGCTCGAACACTGAAGCTTTCTTT. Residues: CASSLSGQGSNTEAFF.

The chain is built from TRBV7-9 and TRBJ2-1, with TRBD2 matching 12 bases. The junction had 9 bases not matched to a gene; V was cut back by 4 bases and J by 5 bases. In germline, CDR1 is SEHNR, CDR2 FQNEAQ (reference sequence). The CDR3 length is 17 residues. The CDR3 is CASSWLAGGVGDNEQFF. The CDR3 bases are TGTGCCAGCAGCTGGCTAGCGGGGGGGGTTGGCGACAATGAGCAGTTCTTC.